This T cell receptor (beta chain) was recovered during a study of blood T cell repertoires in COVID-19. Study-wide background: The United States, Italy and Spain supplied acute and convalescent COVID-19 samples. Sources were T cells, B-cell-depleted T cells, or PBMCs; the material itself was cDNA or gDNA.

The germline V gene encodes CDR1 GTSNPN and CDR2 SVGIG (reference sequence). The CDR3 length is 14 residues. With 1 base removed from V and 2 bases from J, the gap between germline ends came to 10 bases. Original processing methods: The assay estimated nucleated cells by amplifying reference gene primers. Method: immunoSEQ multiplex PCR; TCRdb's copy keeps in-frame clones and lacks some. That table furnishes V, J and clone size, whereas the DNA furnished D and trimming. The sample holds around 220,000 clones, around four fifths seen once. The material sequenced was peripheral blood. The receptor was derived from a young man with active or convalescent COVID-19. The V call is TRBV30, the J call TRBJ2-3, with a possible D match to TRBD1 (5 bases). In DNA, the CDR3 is TGTGCCTGGAGTGAGGGGTCCGACACAGATACGCAGTATTTT. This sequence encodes CAWSEGSDTDTQYF.